The clone carrying this T cell receptor beta chain was recorded many times. Its antigen is undetermined. The data stem from a study of T cells in Graves' hyperthyroidism and ophthalmopathy. Template material for amplifying TCR beta CDR3 regions consisted of RNA transcripts. The study used the HTBI primer set for a first-round RT-PCR of the TCR CDR3. A single record per CDR3 protein comes from TCRdb applying MiXCR to the multiplex PCR reads. The sample contains 730,000 or so distinct CDR3 sequences, roughly a sixth of which appear only once. Study observations and caveats: Ophthalmopathy was identified by the model a median 6.5 months ahead of onset.

This CDR3 has 12 amino acids. The V segment lost 5 bases and the J segment 8 bases; nucleotides outside the gene matches: 8. CDR1 and CDR2 (germline): DFQATT, SNEGSKA (reference sequence). The TCR comes from a woman aged 50 to 60 with Graves' hyperthyroidism that later progressed to Graves' ophthalmopathy. The J gene is TRBJ1-2, the V gene TRBV20-1; TRBD1 agrees at 7 bases. The sequenced material came from blood. For the CDR3, the DNA is TGCAGTGCTCCAGACAGGGCCCTGGGCTACACCTTC. It encodes CSAPDRALGYTF.